This is a list of T cell receptor beta chains from one sample in a study of human T cells and chemical hapten exposure. TCRdb independently ran MiXCR on the RACE reads; one entry per CDR3 protein. This table holds more than 70,000 distinct CDR3 sequences, roughly 11% found once. The sample in question was whole blood, obtained in connection with sensitization to the hapten diphenylcyclopropenone (DPC). The receptors were gathered from a woman in her thirties with alopecia areata. Some clones in this sample may be carry-over from other donors' samples. CDR3s include the opening cysteine and the closing phenylalanine or tryptophan. A D gene is named only where the DNA matches it firmly. Expanded clones are given a class, and other clones once, few, many or no size at all.

few | TRBJ1-5 | TRBV18 | NA | TGTGCCAGCTCACCACAGGATAGCGATCAGCCCCAGCATTTT | CASSPQDSDQPQHF
many | TRBJ1-2 | TRBV7-9 | NA | TGTGCCAGCAACCCTGCGGGCGGCCCGTATGGCTACACCTTC | CASNPAGGPYGYTF
many | TRBJ2-1 | TRBV20-1 | TRBD2 | TGCAGTGCTGACGGACTAGCGGGCTACAATGAGCAGTTCTTC | CSADGLAGYNEQFF
NA | TRBJ1-1 | TRBV7-2 | NA | TGTGCCAGCAGCTTATTTCAGGGGATGCCCACTGAAGCTTTCTTT | CASSLFQGMPTEAFF
many | TRBJ2-5 | TRBV12-3/TRBV12-4 | NA | TGTGCCAGCAGTTTAGTACAAGAGACCCAGTACTTC | CASSLVQETQYF
few | TRBJ2-3 | TRBV9 | NA | TGTGCCACGTCGCACGGGGGGCTGACAGATACGCAGTATTTT | CATSHGGLTDTQYF
many | TRBJ2-3 | TRBV29-1 | TRBD2 | TGCAGCGCTGGACTAGCGGGGGCAGATACGCAGTATTTT | CSAGLAGADTQYF
many | TRBJ1-6 | TRBV20-1 | TRBD1 | TGCAGTGCGAACCCCCGACAGGGCATCTCTGGGCCCCTCCACTTT | CSANPRQGISGPLHF
many | TRBJ2-1 | TRBV6-1 | NA | TGTGCCAGCAGTGAAGACCCCAGGGGCAGGGAGCAGTTCTTC | CASSEDPRGREQFF
many | TRBJ2-5 | TRBV7-9 | TRBD1 | TGTGCCAGCAGCTTCGACAGGGGGCGAGAGACCCAGTACTTC | CASSFDRGRETQYF
many | TRBJ2-7 | TRBV19 | TRBD1 | TGTGCCAGTAGTCGCAGGGGGCAGGAGCAGTACTTC | CASSRRGQEQYF
few | TRBJ1-1 | TRBV7-8 | TRBD1 | TGTGCCAGCAGCTTGTCCAGGGGGATGACTGAAGCTTTCTTT | CASSLSRGMTEAFF
NA | TRBJ1-2 | TRBV28 | TRBD1 | TGTGCCAGCAGTTTTTTAGGAGGGGGCGGCGGCTACACCTTC | CASSFLGGGGGYTF
medium-sized | TRBJ2-3 | TRBV29-1 | NA | TGCAGCGTAACGGGAGATACGCAGTATTTT | CSVTGDTQYF
NA | TRBJ2-1 | TRBV6-1 | NA | TGTGCCAGCACCGCTTGGGGTAACGATTTACACAATGAGCAGTTCTTC | CASTAWGNDLHNEQFF
many | TRBJ1-4 | TRBV14 | TRBD1 | TGTGCCAGCAGCCAAGTCCGGACAGGGGGCTATGAAAAACTGTTTTTT | CASSQVRTGGYEKLFF
NA | TRBJ2-2 | TRBV19 | NA | TGTGCCAGTAGTATAGTCGGGGGCACCGGGGAGCTGTTTTTT | CASSIVGGTGELFF
few | TRBJ2-3 | TRBV6-5 | NA | TGTGCCAGCAGTTACTCGACCGGGCCCACGCAGCAGCAGTATTTT | CASSYSTGPTQQQYF
many | TRBJ1-1 | TRBV5-4 | NA | TGTGCCAGCAGCCGCGGGGCGGGGGGCGACACTGAAGCTTTCTTT | CASSRGAGGDTEAFF
many | TRBJ2-2 | TRBV7-6 | NA | TGTGCCAGCAGCCAGGGGGGTTTTCTCGCCGGGGAGCTGTTTTTT | CASSQGGFLAGELFF
few | TRBJ1-6 | TRBV10-3 | NA | TGTGCCATCAGTGTCCAAAGGGGGGGCTCTTCACCCCTCCACTTT | CAISVQRGGSSPLHF
NA | TRBJ1-5 | TRBV6-1 | NA | TGTGCCAGCAGTGAAACAGGCGAAAATCAGCCCCAGCATTTT | CASSETGENQPQHF
many | TRBJ1-6 | TRBV28 | TRBD1 | TGTGCCAGCAGTTTCCCACAGGGGCTCGGTAATTCACCCCTCCACTTT | CASSFPQGLGNSPLHF
NA | TRBJ2-2 | TRBV9 | NA | TGTGCCAGCAGCACCCTGGATGCCGTGGAGCTGTTTTTT | CASSTLDAVELFF
many | TRBJ1-2 | TRBV27 | TRBD1 | TGTGCCAGCAGTCAGGGACAGTACTATGGCTACACCTTC | CASSQGQYYGYTF
NA | TRBJ2-1 | TRBV7-2 | NA | TGTGCCAGCAGCCTGGCCCGGGCCGGGATCAATGAGCAGTTCTTC | CASSLARAGINEQFF
many | TRBJ2-5 | TRBV3-1 | NA | TGTGCCAGCAGCCAAGTACCGACGAGGGCCCAGTACTTC | CASSQVPTRAQYF
few | TRBJ1-5 | TRBV7-6 | TRBD1 | TGTGCCAGCAGCCCAGGGGGGGCGAATCAGCCCCAGCATTTT | CASSPGGANQPQHF
many | TRBJ2-2 | TRBV28 | NA | TGTGCCAGCAGCGGGGGGAACACCGGGGAGCTGTTTTTT | CASSGGNTGELFF
NA | TRBJ1-4 | TRBV27 | NA | TGTGCCAGCCGTGGGGGCAGACCCGATGAAAAACTGTTTTTT | CASRGGRPDEKLFF
few | TRBJ2-5 | TRBV7-9 | NA | TGTGCCAGCAGCTTCGTCGGGGCCCAAGAGACCCAGTACTTC | CASSFVGAQETQYF
once | TRBJ2-1 | TRBV28 | NA | TGTGCCAGCAGTTTAAGAGCTGGAGGGAATGAGCAGTTCTTC | CASSLRAGGNEQFF
many | TRBJ2-3 | TRBV4-3 | TRBD2 | TGCGCCAGCAGCCAAGAGCGGGAGTCATCAGATACGCAGTATTTT | CASSQERESSDTQYF
many | TRBJ1-6 | TRBV7-6 | TRBD1 | TGTGCCAGCAGCTTATTCGACCGACAGGGGGATAATTCACCCCTCCACTTT | CASSLFDRQGDNSPLHF
NA | TRBJ2-5 | TRBV6-2/TRBV6-3 | TRBD2 | TGTGCCAGCAGGGCACTGAGCGGGAGATTCCAAGAGACCCAGTACTTC | CASRALSGRFQETQYF
NA | TRBJ1-1 | TRBV18 | NA | TGTGCCAGCTCAGCCGTACGGACGGAAGCTTTCTTT | CASSAVRTEAFF
NA | TRBJ2-2 | TRBV6-6 | NA | TGTGCCAGCAGGCGGGGGACAGGTACCGGGGAGCTGTTTTTT | CASRRGTGTGELFF
many | TRBJ1-2 | TRBV25-1 | NA | TGTGCCAGCAGTGAATCATCAGGGTGGGCTGCGAGCTACACCTTC | CASSESSGWAASYTF
many | TRBJ2-5 | TRBV10-2 | TRBD2 | TGCGCCAGCATCCCGCGGGAGGGCGGAGAGACCCAGTACTTC | CASIPREGGETQYF